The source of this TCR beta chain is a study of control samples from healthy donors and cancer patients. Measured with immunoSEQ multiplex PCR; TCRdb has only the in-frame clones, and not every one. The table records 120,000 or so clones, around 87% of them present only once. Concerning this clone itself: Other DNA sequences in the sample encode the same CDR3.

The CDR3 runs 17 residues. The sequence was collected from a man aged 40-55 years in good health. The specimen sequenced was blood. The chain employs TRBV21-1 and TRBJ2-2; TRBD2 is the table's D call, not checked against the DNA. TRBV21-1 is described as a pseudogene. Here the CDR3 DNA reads TGTGCCAGCAGCAAAGGACTAGCGGGGGTTCGGGCCGGGGAGCTGTTTTTT. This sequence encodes CASSKGLAGVRAGELFF.